This T cell receptor beta chain was sequenced for a study of T cell changes during pregnancy in multiple sclerosis. CDR1 and CDR2 (germline): GTSNPN, SVGIG (reference sequence). The CDR3 runs 13 residues. Trimming at V came to 5 bases and at J to 4 bases, leaving 7 bases not matched to a gene. TCRdb's copy holds only in-frame clones and misses some; the assay was immunoSEQ multiplex PCR. The profile shows some 60,000 clones, about nine tenths of them singletons. The TCR originated in a female donor with multiple sclerosis, enrolled in a pregnancy study. The chain uses TRBV30 and TRBJ1-2, with 7 bases fitting TRBD1. The starting material was peripheral blood, obtained after pregnancy. The CDR3 spells CAWVSGQLYGYTF. CDR3 DNA: TGTGCCTGGGTCTCGGGACAGCTCTATGGCTACACCTTC.